This TCR beta chain was sequenced for a study of PD-L1 blockade in urothelial cancer. Overall study context: Patients started atezolizumab around 2014, 1,200 mg intravenously every 3 weeks.

Repertoires were generated with immunoSEQ multiplex PCR, while TCRdb's copy carries only in-frame clones and drops some. The sample yields fewer than 50,000 clones, around 84% seen once. V was clipped by 5 bases and J by 2 bases, with 11 bases between them. Germline V gene lookup returns CDR1 LGHNT and CDR2 FRNRAP. This CDR3 has 14 amino acids. The time point here: pretreatment peripheral blood. The clonotype was recovered from a man between 65 and 85 years old with urothelial cancer. Sequenced material: PBMCs, taken around atezolizumab (anti-PD-L1) treatment. The V gene is TRBV12-5, the J gene TRBJ2-3; the D is unclear. DNA for the CDR3: TGTGCTAGTGGTAGCGACGCTTACACAGATACGCAGTATTTT. This translates into CASGSDAYTDTQYF.